The entry below gives a single T cell receptor beta chain sequence along with its context. The target antigen is unknown. A junction end diverges from the germline sequence, so it may reflect a read error. The CDR3 has 15 amino acids. CDR1 is LGHNA and CDR2 is YSLEER in the germline V gene. The sample is drawn from a study of identical twins. The study's findings and limits: Twin-shared out-of-frame alpha sequences showed excess low generation probability. Out-of-frame beta sequences exhibited a weaker degree of excess twin sharing.

Via MiXCR, TCRdb re-called the 5' RACE reads, giving one row per CDR3 protein. Of 250,000 or so distinct CDR3 sequences listed, approximately 8.3% were seen once; the top ten hold approximately 3%. These same records also appear under a second study, on yellow fever vaccine responses in identical twins.

The TCR comes from a woman younger than 30 in good health. V is TRBV4-3 and J is TRBJ1-6, with D tentatively TRBD1 (5 bases). The material sequenced was CD8+ T cells sorted from blood. The CDR3 sequence is CACSQDRQGNSPLHF. Here the CDR3 DNA reads TGCGCCTGCAGCCAAGATCGGCAGGGCAATTCACCCCTCCACTTT.